Shown below are 23 T cell receptor beta chains from a single sample sequenced in a study of blood T cell repertoires in COVID-19. Method: immunoSEQ multiplex PCR; TCRdb's copy keeps in-frame clones and lacks some. The table has 150,000 to 160,000 clones, about 90% seen once. Sequencing was performed on peripheral blood. The receptors stem from a man in his forties or fifties with acute or convalescent COVID-19.

The chain employs TRBV28 and TRBJ2-5, with a possible D match to TRBD1 (6 bases). Germline V gene lookup returns CDR1 MDHEN and CDR2 SYDVKM. The CDR3 loop spans 12 amino acids. V lost 8 bases to trimming and J lost 1 base, with 8 bases between them. CDR3 nucleotides: TGTGCCAGCCGACAGGTCCAAGAGACCCAGTACTTC. It is translated as CASRQVQETQYF. Variable domain in full (rest from reference TRBV28 and TRBJ2-5): DVKVTQSSRYLVKRTGEKVFLECVQDMDHENMFWYRQDPGLGLRLIYFSYDVKMKEKGDIPEGYSVSREKKERFSLILESASTNQTSMYLCASRQVQETQYFGPGTRLLVL.

The sample holds one count of this clone. The genes are TRBV10-3 and TRBJ1-2; maybe TRBD1 (5 bases). CDR3 length: 13 amino acids. CDR1 and CDR2 from the germline V gene are ENHRY and SYGVKD. The germline V and J ends were trimmed by 6 bases and 8 bases, with 16 bases remaining between them. The CDR3 spells CAISGGDQRGYTF. CDR3 DNA sequence: TGTGCCATCAGCGGGGGGGACCAAAGGGGCTACACCTTC.

The genes are TRBV29-1 and TRBJ2-2; TRBD1 agrees at 10 bases. Germline V gene data show CDR1 as SQVTM and CDR2 as ANQGSEA. The CDR3 has 14 amino acids. V lost 4 bases to trimming and J lost 5 bases; unmatched junction nucleotides: 4. The CDR3 bases are TGCAGCGTTGCGAGGACAGGGGGGACCGGGGAGCTGTTTTTT. Translated, it gives CSVARTGGTGELFF.

The chain couples TRBV10-2 to TRBJ2-3, with D perhaps TRBD1 (5 bases). This CDR3 has 15 residues. V was pared by 7 bases and J by 6 bases, with 20 bases between. The germline CDR1 and CDR2 sequences are WSHSY and SAAADI. Here the CDR3 reads CASTDNPNLGDTQYF. The CDR3 DNA is TGCGCCAGCACGGACAATCCGAACCTAGGGGATACGCAGTATTTT.

The chain carries TRBV20-1 and TRBJ1-5; tentatively, D is TRBD1 (6 bases). V lost 3 bases to trimming and J lost 0 bases, with 15 bases between them. The CDR3 spans 16 residues. In germline, CDR1 is DFQATT, CDR2 SNEGSKA (reference sequence). This CDR3 is CSASSGGHPSNQPQHF. The CDR3, as DNA: TGCAGTGCTAGTTCGGGGGGCCACCCTAGCAATCAGCCCCAGCATTTT.

V usage is TRBV18 and J usage is TRBJ2-3; D remains unclear. Germline CDR1 KGHSH, CDR2 LQKENI. V gave up 3 bases and J gave up 2 bases, with 6 bases separating them. This CDR3 spans 13 amino acids. CDR3 protein: CASSPLNTDTQYF. CDR3 bases: TGTGCCAGCTCACCGTTAAACACAGATACGCAGTATTTT.

This clone was observed a single time. The J gene is TRBJ1-2, the V gene TRBV4-1, with TRBD1 as a possible D gene (6 bases). V dropped 0 bases and J dropped 8 bases, with 10 bases sitting between them. This CDR3 spans 13 amino acids. Germline V gives CDR1 MGHRA, CDR2 YSYEKL. The CDR3 reads CASSQDRGRGYTF. CDR3 in DNA: TGCGCCAGCAGCCAAGACAGGGGCAGAGGCTACACCTTC.

V is TRBV30 and J is TRBJ1-4, with D unresolved. CDR1 is GTSNPN, CDR2 SVGIG, per germline (reference sequence). Trimming took off 5 bases at V and 0 bases at J, with 10 bases between the two ends. The CDR3 is 14 amino acids. CDR3: CAWGTAPTNEKLFF. CDR3 nucleotides: TGTGCCTGGGGTACAGCTCCAACTAATGAAAAACTGTTTTTT.

Only a few counts were recorded for this clone. The V call is TRBV7-9, the J call TRBJ1-5, with a possible D match to TRBD1 (6 bases). The CDR3 has 14 amino acids. V lost 2 bases and J 6 bases, leaving 11 bases between the germline ends. CDR1 SEHNR and CDR2 FQNEAQ come from the germline V gene (reference sequence). The CDR3 region is CASSLSTGPQPQHF. The CDR3 region has the DNA TGTGCCAGCAGCTTATCAACAGGGCCTCAGCCCCAGCATTTT.

The rearrangement joins TRBV28 to TRBJ2-1; D might be TRBD1 (5 bases). Trimming left V 10 bases short and J 2 bases short, with 12 bases between. The germline V gene has CDR1 MDHEN and CDR2 SYDVKM. This CDR3 is 13 amino acids long. CDR3 bases: TGTGCCATAGGGGTAGCCACCTACAATGAGCAGTTCTTC. Its protein product is CAIGVATYNEQFF.

This sequence joins TRBV6-6 and TRBJ1-3; 7 nucleotides line up with TRBD1. V shed 6 bases and J 8 bases; nucleotides not matched to a gene: 10. CDR3 length equals 14 residues. Germline CDR1 reads MNHNY; CDR2 reads SVGAGI (reference sequence). CDR3 coding DNA: TGTGCCAGCAGGCCCGGGACAGCTTTATACACCATATATTTT. Protein product: CASRPGTALYTIYF.

V usage is TRBV7-6 and J usage is TRBJ2-1; a possible D gene is TRBD2 (5 bases). Germline CDR1 is SGHVS and CDR2 is FNYEAQ. This CDR3 contains 15 residues. V dropped 1 base and J dropped 8 bases, with 15 bases sitting between them. The CDR3 DNA is TGTGCCAGCAGCTTAGGACTCGCGGGCAGCCATGAGCAGTTCTTC. Translating gives CASSLGLAGSHEQFF.

This rearrangement joins TRBV4-3 to TRBJ2-1; 12 bases match TRBD2. This CDR3 is 17 amino acids long. V lost 1 base to trimming and J lost 0 bases; unmatched junction nucleotides: 1. Germline loops: CDR1 LGHNA, CDR2 YSLEER. In nucleotides, the CDR3 is TGCGCCAGCAGCCAAGGACTAGCGGGGGCCTCCTACAATGAGCAGTTCTTC. It specifies CASSQGLAGASYNEQFF.

CDR3 nucleotides: TGTGCCAGCAGCACGGGACAGGGGGCGAAGACCCAGTACTTC. Residues: CASSTGQGAKTQYF. The genes are TRBV7-6 and TRBJ2-5; the match to TRBD1 covers 12 bases. The CDR3 loop spans 14 amino acids. Trimming removed 5 bases from V and 6 bases from J; junction bases left unmatched: 4. Germline loops: CDR1 SGHVS, CDR2 FNYEAQ.

CDR3 bases: TGTGCCAGCAGAGGACTAGCGGGGCGATCAAACGGGGAGCTGTTTTTT. Protein: CASRGLAGRSNGELFF. V gene TRBV27 combines with J gene TRBJ2-2; 12 bases are shared with TRBD2. Germline-derived CDR1 and CDR2 are MNHEY and SMNVEV (reference sequence). V trimming: 6 bases; J trimming: 7 bases; junction bases outside the gene matches: 9. The length of the CDR3 is 16 residues.

This clone showed up just once. The J gene is TRBJ1-1, the V gene TRBV5-5; 8 bases are shared with TRBD1. This CDR3 is 15 amino acids long. With V trimmed by 4 bases and J by 5 bases, 10 bases remained unmatched. Germline V CDR1 and CDR2: SGHKS, YYEKEE (reference sequence). CDR3 sequence (DNA): TGTGCCAGCAGCGGACGTCAGGGGGCTCGGACTGAAGCTTTCTTT. Translation: CASSGRQGARTEAFF.

The chain uses TRBV6-5 and TRBJ2-4, with unresolved D. Trimming left V 0 bases short and J 5 bases short, with 11 bases between. Germline V gene data show CDR1 as MNHEY and CDR2 as SVGAGI. This CDR3 is 15 amino acids long. CDR3 region: CASSYSVKHENIQYF. The CDR3 nucleotides read TGTGCCAGCAGTTACTCGGTAAAGCACGAAAACATTCAGTACTTC.

The chain recombines TRBV24-1 with TRBJ2-1, with TRBD2 matching over 12 bases. The V gene end was trimmed by 4 bases and the J gene end by 5 bases; junction bases not matched to a gene: 8. CDR3 size: 17 residues. Germline CDR1 is KGHDR and CDR2 is SFDVKD. CDR3 loop: CATSDRLAGDFNNEQFF. CDR3 nucleotide sequence: TGTGCCACCAGTGACAGACTAGCGGGAGATTTCAACAATGAGCAGTTCTTC.

This chain connects TRBV9 to TRBJ2-3, with 12 bases fitting TRBD2. This CDR3 has 18 amino acids. The germline V gene encodes CDR1 SGDLS and CDR2 YYNGEE. Germline trimming cut 0 bases from V and 5 bases from J; bases unmatched to any gene: 10. The CDR3 region is CASSVGASSGRGIDTQYF. The CDR3 DNA sequence: TGTGCCAGCAGCGTAGGGGCCTCTAGCGGGAGGGGGATAGATACGCAGTATTTT.

The rearrangement joins TRBV7-8 to TRBJ2-7; 9 nucleotides match TRBD2. The germline V gene encodes CDR1 SGHVS and CDR2 FQNEAQ. J lost 3 bases, V lost 3 bases, and 9 bases had no gene match. CDR3 length: 16 amino acids. The CDR3 nucleotides are TGTGCCAGCAGCTTGAAGACCGGGACTAGCAGCTACGAGCAGTACTTC. This translates into CASSLKTGTSSYEQYF.

The rearrangement links TRBV5-1 to TRBJ1-5, with 9 bases fitting TRBD1. V was clipped by 4 bases and J by 7 bases; unmatched bases: 6. The CDR3 consists of 14 residues. Germline V gene sequence: CDR1 SGHRS, CDR2 YFSETQ. CDR3 amino acids: CASSNTGGGQPQHF. In DNA form, the CDR3 reads TGCGCCAGCAGCAATACAGGGGGCGGACAGCCCCAGCATTTT.

This clone was detected once. This chain uses TRBV6-5 with TRBJ2-7, with 13 bases identical to TRBD2. V gave up 6 bases and J gave up 2 bases; unmatched junction bases: 4. Germline CDR1 MNHEY, CDR2 SVGAGI. CDR3 size: 15 residues. CDR3 sequence reads: CASRIGTSGTYEQYF. The CDR3 DNA sequence: TGTGCCAGCAGGATCGGGACTAGCGGGACCTACGAGCAGTACTTC.

This chain uses TRBV4-2 with TRBJ1-1; D is ambiguous. CDR3 length: 11 residues. CDR1 and CDR2 from the germline V gene are LGHNA and YNFKEQ. The V and J ends lost 3 bases and 11 bases respectively, with 10 bases between them. CDR3 protein: CASSHRFGAFF. The CDR3 DNA is TGTGCCAGCAGCCACAGGTTCGGCGCTTTCTTT.